These 4 T cell receptor beta chains originate from one sample sequenced in a study of cytomegalovirus exposure and HLA in healthy donors. A multiplex PCR was run with 60 Vbeta primers and 13 Jbeta primers. Libraries were prepared by immunoSEQ multiplex PCR; TCRdb keeps only in-frame clonotypes and omits some of them. Here the sample spans approximately 120,000 clones, around three quarters being singletons. The sample taken for sequencing was PBMCs. All receptors come from a female donor in good health and CMV-seronegative.

The chain couples TRBV6-5 to TRBJ2-3, with no clear D. Germline assignment: CDR1 MNHEY and CDR2 SVGAGI. The length of the CDR3 is 14 residues. Trimming took 8 bases from V and 2 from J, leaving 14 bases between them. The CDR3 coding sequence is TGTGCCAGCTTCTCGGCGACAAACACAGATACGCAGTATTTT. Encoded protein: CASFSATNTDTQYF.

DNA of the CDR3: TGTGCCAGCGCCGAGACTCTGAACACCGGGGAGCTGTTTTTT. This translates into CASAETLNTGELFF. J is TRBJ2-2 and V is TRBV6-1; D is unclear. This CDR3 contains 14 residues. Germline assignment: CDR1 MNHNS and CDR2 SASEGT. Trimming cost V 8 bases and J 1 base, with 11 bases left between them.

The gene calls are TRBV27 and TRBJ2-7, with D maybe TRBD1 (5 bases). Germline V gene data show CDR1 as MNHEY and CDR2 as SMNVEV (reference sequence). Trimming pared 3 bases from V and 11 bases from J, leaving 23 bases between. CDR3 length: 15 amino acids. The CDR3 reads CASSFQGNPTSPKYF. The CDR3 DNA reads as TGTGCCAGCAGTTTCCAGGGTAACCCTACTTCTCCCAAGTACTTC.

CDR3 in DNA: TGTGCCAGCAGTGCCAGTACTTATAGGGGTTGGAACACTGAAGCTTTCTTT. It encodes CASSASTYRGWNTEAFF. The gene calls are TRBV6-1 and TRBJ1-1, with D possibly being TRBD1 (5 bases). This CDR3 contains 17 residues. Per germline, CDR1 MNHNS and CDR2 SASEGT. Trimming took off 4 bases at V and 1 base at J, with 19 bases between the two ends.